The 27 T cell receptor beta chains reported below all come from one sample, sequenced in a study of blood T cell repertoires in COVID-19. Profiled with immunoSEQ multiplex PCR; TCRdb holds only in-frame clones, not every one. The data show approximately 310,000 clones, around 85% seen once. Sequencing was done on a sample of PBMCs or T cells enriched from blood (not recorded which). All receptors derive from a young man who had recovered from COVID-19.

The V gene is TRBV9, the J gene TRBJ1-2; 10 bases fit TRBD1. There are 16 residues in the CDR3. V was clipped by 3 bases and J by 5 bases; unmatched bases: 10. In germline, CDR1 is SGDLS, CDR2 YYNGEE. The CDR3 DNA follows: TGTGCCAGCAGCGACATCGACAGGGGGCGCAAATATGGCTACACCTTC. This encodes CASSDIDRGRKYGYTF.

The chain carries TRBV5-8 and TRBJ1-5; D is uncertain. Germline V lookup: CDR1 SGHTS, CDR2 YDEGEE. The CDR3 has 12 residues. V gave up 3 bases and J gave up 5 bases, with 6 bases separating them. The DNA for the CDR3 is TGTGCCAGCAGCTCTCTTTATCAGCCCCAGCATTTT. Protein: CASSSLYQPQHF.

V is TRBV6-2 or TRBV6-3 and J is TRBJ2-7; possible D gene TRBD2, 5 bases. The CDR3 is 12 amino acids. Trimming cost V 2 bases and J 6 bases, with 8 bases left between them. The germline CDR1 and CDR2 sequences are MNHEY and SVGEGT. CDR3 loop: CASSYPGTEQYF. The CDR3 nucleotides read TGTGCCAGCAGTTACCCGGGAACCGAGCAGTACTTC.

The chain has TRBV30 and TRBJ1-3; D uncertain. Trimming shortened V by 1 base and J by 0 bases, and 4 bases separated the two germline ends. Germline CDR1 is GTSNPN and CDR2 is SVGIG (reference sequence). The CDR3 sequence is 13 residues long. DNA for the CDR3: TGTGCCTGGAGTGCGGGCTCTGGAAACACCATATATTTT. Its protein product is CAWSAGSGNTIYF.

The chain combines TRBV2 with TRBJ2-5; 7 bases fit TRBD1. J gave up 3 bases and V 8 bases, and 18 bases lay outside the gene matches. CDR3 length equals 17 residues. Germline V gives CDR1 SNHLY, CDR2 FYNNEI. The CDR3 region has the DNA TGTGCCAGCTGGTTGCATAGGGACAGAAGAAAAGAAGAGACCCAGTACTTC. Amino acids: CASWLHRDRRKEETQYF.

The CDR3 region has the DNA TGTGCCAGCAGTCCAGGGGCGGGGAGAGGGGGCCCCTACGAGCAGTACTTC. Protein product: CASSPGAGRGGPYEQYF. The chain carries TRBV27 and TRBJ2-7; D is perhaps TRBD1 (7 bases). The CDR3 runs to 17 residues. V was clipped by 5 bases and J by 2 bases, with 22 bases between them. The germline V gene encodes CDR1 MNHEY and CDR2 SMNVEV (reference sequence).

This clone was found once. The chain carries TRBV5-1 and TRBJ2-7; 8 bases fit TRBD1. V trimming: 4 bases; J trimming: 1 base; junction bases outside the gene matches: 4. The germline V gene has CDR1 SGHRS and CDR2 YFSETQ. The CDR3 spans 14 residues. CDR3 coding DNA: TGCGCCAGCAGCACCGGGACAGGATCCTACGAGCAGTACTTC. This translates into CASSTGTGSYEQYF. Variable domain in full (rest from reference TRBV5-1 and TRBJ2-7): KAGVTQTPRYLIKTRGQQVTLSCSPISGHRSVSWYQQTPGQGLQFLFEYFSETQRNKGNFPGRFSGRQFSNSRSEMNVSTLELGDSALYLCASSTGTGSYEQYFGPGTRLTVT.

In its sample, this clone was seen many times. The chain joins TRBV5-1 to TRBJ2-7; D is possibly TRBD2 (6 bases). Germline V lookup: CDR1 SGHRS, CDR2 YFSETQ. The CDR3 totals 19 residues. V lost 3 bases and J 2 bases, leaving 27 bases between the germline ends. CDR3 sequence (DNA): TGCGCCAGCAGCTATTGGGACTTCTTTGTGACCTTCACCCCCTACGAGCAGTACTTC. Its protein is CASSYWDFFVTFTPYEQYF.

The chain links TRBV2 to TRBJ1-5, with a weak D call TRBD1 (6 bases). The V end lost 2 bases, the J end lost 6 bases, and 14 bases lay between the germline ends. The CDR3 loop spans 15 amino acids. Per the germline V gene, CDR1 is SNHLY and CDR2 is FYNNEI. Written as DNA, the CDR3 is TGTGCCAGCAGTGAAATAGGGGGTTTCCGTCAGCCCCAGCATTTT. Translated: CASSEIGGFRQPQHF.

The chain is built from TRBV6-5 and TRBJ2-5; D is possibly TRBD2 (6 bases). This CDR3 region has 14 residues. Germline assignment: CDR1 MNHEY and CDR2 SVGAGI. The V and J ends lost 2 bases and 7 bases respectively, with 14 bases between them. The CDR3: CASSYGEAAPTQYF. CDR3 nucleotides: TGTGCCAGCAGTTACGGGGAGGCGGCCCCGACCCAGTACTTC.

This chain connects TRBV2 to TRBJ2-1, with 9 positions matching TRBD2. The CDR3 extends over 15 amino acids. The germline gives CDR1 SNHLY, CDR2 FYNNEI. V dropped 3 bases and J dropped 5; count of bases not matched to a gene: 5. CDR3 bases: TGTGCCAGCAGTGATGGTGCGGGAGGGGACAATGAGCAGTTCTTC. It encodes CASSDGAGGDNEQFF.

The chain uses TRBV5-1 and TRBJ1-1, with 9 bases that match TRBD1. V gave up 6 bases and J gave up 4 bases; unmatched junction bases: 4. The CDR3 runs 13 residues. Germline-derived CDR1 and CDR2 are SGHRS and YFSETQ. The CDR3: CASKQGAGTEAFF. CDR3 nucleotides: TGCGCCAGCAAACAGGGGGCGGGCACTGAAGCTTTCTTT.

As to this clone: At one end the junction does not follow the germline gene, possibly because of a read error. The V and J genes are TRBV19 and TRBJ1-6; D uncertain. The CDR3 is 16 residues long. From germline, CDR1 is LNHDA and CDR2 SQIVND (reference sequence). This CDR3 reads CASSIDPASGNSPLHF. The CDR3 DNA reads as TGTGCTAGTAGTATAGACCCGGCGTCCGGGAATTCACCCCTCCACTTT.

V and J are TRBV5-1 and TRBJ1-1, with 7 bases identical to TRBD1. This CDR3 contains 11 residues. Germline V gives CDR1 SGHRS, CDR2 YFSETQ. The V gene end was trimmed by 5 bases and the J gene end by 7 bases; junction bases not matched to a gene: 2. The CDR3 loop reads CASRGDSEAFF. The DNA for the CDR3 is TGCGCCAGCAGGGGGGACAGTGAAGCTTTCTTT.

This clone was counted once. The chain has TRBV15 and TRBJ2-4; 9 bases align to TRBD1. Germline CDR1 and CDR2: LNHNV and YYDKDF (reference sequence). J lost 0 bases, V lost 2 bases, and 8 bases had no gene match. The CDR3 consists of 18 residues. The CDR3 DNA is TGTGCCACCAGCAGAAACAGGGGGCAATCCGGAGCCAAAAACATTCAGTACTTC. Its protein product is CATSRNRGQSGAKNIQYF.

DNA of the CDR3: TGTGCCAGCAGCCCTTGGGACAGGGCTGGAAACACCATATATTTT. Its protein product is CASSPWDRAGNTIYF. The rearrangement joins TRBV7-9 to TRBJ1-3; 9 bases fit TRBD1. The V gene's germline CDR1 is SEHNR and CDR2 FQNEAQ (reference sequence). V shed 5 bases, J shed 2 bases, and the junction held 4 bases outside the gene matches. The CDR3 sequence is 15 residues long.

CDR3 nucleotide sequence: TGTGCCTGGAGCGACGAGGACAGGGCTGAGACCCAGTACTTC. Translating it yields CAWSDEDRAETQYF. This sequence joins TRBV30 and TRBJ2-5, with 8 bases that match TRBD1. This CDR3 has 14 amino acids. Germline trimming cut 3 bases from V and 5 bases from J; bases unmatched to any gene: 8. Looked up from germline, CDR1 is GTSNPN and CDR2 is SVGIG (reference sequence).

V usage is TRBV19 and J usage is TRBJ2-2, with D possibly being TRBD2 (6 bases). Germline CDR1 LNHDA, CDR2 SQIVND (reference sequence). The CDR3 sequence is 14 residues long. Trimming pared 9 bases from V and 1 base from J, leaving 12 bases between. The CDR3 DNA is TGTGCCAGCCACTTGGGAGGGAACACCGGGGAGCTGTTTTTT. Its translation is CASHLGGNTGELFF.

The chain combines TRBV6-5 with TRBJ1-2; 9 bases map to TRBD1. V lost 6 bases, J lost 4 bases, and 9 bases stayed unmatched. This CDR3 has 15 amino acids. Per the germline V gene, CDR1 is MNHEY and CDR2 is SVGAGI. The CDR3 spells CASSPSGQGPYGYTF. The DNA for the CDR3 is TGTGCCAGCAGCCCCTCTGGACAGGGGCCCTATGGCTACACCTTC.

The V and J genes are TRBV18 and TRBJ1-2, with D perhaps TRBD1 (5 bases). There are 16 residues in the CDR3. Germline CDR1 KGHSH, CDR2 LQKENI. V dropped 3 bases and J dropped 3 bases, with 17 bases sitting between them. The CDR3: CASSPRIVGGDYGYTF. In DNA, the CDR3 is TGTGCCAGCTCACCCAGGATCGTGGGGGGAGACTATGGCTACACCTTC.

The genes are TRBV6-5 and TRBJ1-1; D might be TRBD1 (5 bases). V lost 2 bases, J lost 3 bases, and 10 bases lay in between. In germline, CDR1 is MNHEY, CDR2 SVGAGI. The CDR3 covers 14 residues. This CDR3 is CASSYDGRDTEAFF. The CDR3 DNA sequence: TGTGCCAGCAGTTACGACGGCAGGGACACTGAAGCTTTCTTT.

The chain links TRBV29-1 to TRBJ2-2, with 8 bases lining up with TRBD1. Germline assignment: CDR1 SQVTM and CDR2 ANQGSEA. CDR3 length equals 12 residues. The ends lost 5 bases at V and 7 bases at J; junction bases unmatched: 3. The CDR3 here is CSVNRGDGELFF. In nucleotides, the CDR3 is TGCAGCGTTAACAGGGGGGACGGGGAGCTGTTTTTT.

The V and J genes are TRBV6-4 and TRBJ2-3, with 8 bases that match TRBD2. Per the germline V gene, CDR1 is MRHNA and CDR2 is SNTAGT. V lost 3 bases to trimming and J lost 0 bases; unmatched junction nucleotides: 5. CDR3 length: 16 residues. The chain's CDR3 is CASSDGRGGSTDTQYF. As DNA, the CDR3 is TGTGCCAGCAGTGATGGGCGCGGGGGGAGCACAGATACGCAGTATTTT.

The V and J genes are TRBV10-2 and TRBJ1-2; D perhaps matches TRBD1 (6 bases). V lost 7 bases and J lost 3, with 21 bases in between. Germline CDR1 reads WSHSY; CDR2 reads SAAADI. The CDR3 is 16 residues long. The CDR3 sequence is CASKRNRDNVYYGYTF. In DNA form, the CDR3 reads TGCGCCAGCAAAAGGAACCGGGACAACGTTTACTATGGCTACACCTTC.

This rearrangement joins TRBV2 to TRBJ2-1; TRBD1 matches 9 bases. V lost 6 bases, J lost 9 bases, and 12 bases stayed unmatched. CDR3 size: 15 residues. CDR1 SNHLY and CDR2 FYNNEI come from the germline V gene. The CDR3 here is CASRGTGWEEGEQFF. DNA of the CDR3: TGTGCCAGCAGGGGGACAGGGTGGGAGGAAGGTGAGCAGTTCTTC. Full variable domain (missing parts from reference TRBV2 and TRBJ2-1): EPEVTQTPSHQVTQMGQEVILRCVPISNHLYFYWYRQILGQKVEFLVSFYNNEISEKSEIFDDQFSVERPDGSNFTLKIRSTKLEDSAMYFCASRGTGWEEGEQFFGPGTRLTVL.

The genes are TRBV9 and TRBJ1-6; 7 nucleotides align to TRBD1. Looked up from germline, CDR1 is SGDLS and CDR2 is YYNGEE. The CDR3 length is 16 residues. V trimming: 0 bases; J trimming: 7 bases; junction bases outside the gene matches: 7. CDR3 residues: CASSVAVGRGNSPLHF. The CDR3 nucleotides read TGTGCCAGCAGCGTAGCCGTGGGCAGGGGGAATTCACCCCTCCACTTT.

A single count supports this clone. V gene TRBV19 combines with J gene TRBJ2-7; a weak D match, TRBD1 (5 bases). Trimming removed 3 bases from V and 2 bases from J, with 14 bases in between. The CDR3 is made up of 15 amino acids. Germline V gives CDR1 LNHDA, CDR2 SQIVND (reference sequence). CDR3 in amino acids: CASSIRQGQAYEQYF. CDR3 nucleotides: TGTGCCAGTAGTATCCGGCAGGGCCAGGCCTACGAGCAGTACTTC. Complete variable domain (other parts from reference TRBV19 and TRBJ2-7): DGGITQSPKYLFRKEGQNVTLSCEQNLNHDAMYWYRQDPGQGLRLIYYSQIVNDFQKGDIAEGYSVSREKKESFPLTVTSAQKNPTAFYLCASSIRQGQAYEQYFGPGTRLTVT.